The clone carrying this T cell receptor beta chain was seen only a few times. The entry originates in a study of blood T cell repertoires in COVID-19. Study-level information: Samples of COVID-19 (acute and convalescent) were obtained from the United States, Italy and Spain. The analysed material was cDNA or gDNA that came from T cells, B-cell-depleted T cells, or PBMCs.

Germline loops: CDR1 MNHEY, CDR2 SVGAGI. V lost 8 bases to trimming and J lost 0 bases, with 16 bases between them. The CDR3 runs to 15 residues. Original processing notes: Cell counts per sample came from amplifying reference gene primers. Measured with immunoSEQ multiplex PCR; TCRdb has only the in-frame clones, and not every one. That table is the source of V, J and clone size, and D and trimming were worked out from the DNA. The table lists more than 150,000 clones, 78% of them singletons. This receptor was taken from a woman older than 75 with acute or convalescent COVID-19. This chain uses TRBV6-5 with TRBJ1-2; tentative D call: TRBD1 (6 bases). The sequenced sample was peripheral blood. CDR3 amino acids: CASCGQTQANYGYTF. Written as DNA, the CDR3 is TGTGCCAGCTGCGGACAGACCCAAGCTAACTATGGCTACACCTTC.